This entry lists 7 T cell receptor beta chains sequenced from one sample in a study of T cells in AML relapse after transplant. Instead of multiplex PCR, a modified RACE PCR amplified TCR alpha and beta from RNA. MiXCR was run by TCRdb on the PCR reads, yielding one entry per CDR3 protein. The repertoire holds thousands of distinct CDR3 sequences, with about 10% as singletons. Source: bone marrow, either the whole sample or a sorted T cell fraction (not recorded which), taken in complete remission. The receptor source for this set is a human donor who had a stem cell transplant for acute myeloid leukemia. Some T cells may trace back to the graft donor.

This clonotype is medium-sized (0.01 to 0.1%). The rearrangement links TRBV12-3 or TRBV12-4 to TRBJ1-3, with D unresolved. Trimming shortened V by 8 bases and J by 0 bases, and 17 bases separated the two germline ends. CDR3 length: 16 amino acids. CDR3 sequence: CASGNRGISSGNTIYF. In DNA, the CDR3 is TGTGCCAGCGGTAACCGAGGTATTAGCTCTGGAAACACCATATATTTT.

This clonotype is categorized as medium-sized. The chain carries TRBV6-6 and TRBJ2-5; D is tentatively TRBD1 or TRBD2 (5 bases each). Trimming took off 6 bases at V and 2 bases at J, with 10 bases between the two ends. CDR3 length: 13 amino acids. Germline lookup yields CDR1 MNHNY and CDR2 SVGAGI (reference sequence). The CDR3 is CASSREGQETQYF. In DNA, the CDR3 is TGTGCCAGCAGCCGTGAGGGGCAAGAGACCCAGTACTTC.

The chain recombines TRBV7-2 with TRBJ1-5; D gene ambiguous. The CDR3 extends over 13 amino acids. Germline CDR1 is SGHTA and CDR2 is FQGNSA. Trimming shortened V by 1 base and J by 8 bases, and 9 bases separated the two germline ends. The CDR3, as DNA: TGTGCCAGCAGCTTAGGGACGGGGAAGCCCCAGCATTTT. This codes for CASSLGTGKPQHF. Using reference TRBV7-2 and TRBJ1-5 for the parts outside the CDR3, the full variable domain is GAGVSQSPSNKVTEKGKDVELRCDPISGHTALYWYRQSLGQGLEFLIYFQGNSAPDKSGLPSDRFSAERTGGSVSTLTIQRTQQEDSAVYLCASSLGTGKPQHFGDGTRLSIL.

This clonotype is labeled medium-sized. V is TRBV5-5 and J is TRBJ2-3; TRBD2 agrees at 8 bases. Per the germline V gene, CDR1 is SGHKS and CDR2 is YYEKEE (reference sequence). This CDR3 is 16 amino acids long. V trimming: 0 bases; J trimming: 1 base; junction bases outside the gene matches: 4. In DNA, the CDR3 is TGTGCCAGCAGCTTGGGGCTAGCGGGCCGCACAGATACGCAGTATTTT. This translates into CASSLGLAGRTDTQYF.

This clonotype is classed as medium-sized. The V gene is TRBV7-6, the J gene TRBJ1-1; no firm D call. Germline CDR1 SGHVS, CDR2 FNYEAQ. CDR3 length: 15 amino acids. V was cut by 1 base and J by 1 base, with 10 bases left in between. Here the CDR3 reads CASSLGADQNTEAFF. In nucleotides, the CDR3 is TGTGCCAGCAGCTTAGGTGCAGATCAGAACACTGAAGCTTTCTTT.

Relative to its sample, this clonotype is medium-sized. The chain's CDR3 is CSARRQEGAIGYTF. CDR3 in DNA: TGCAGTGCTAGACGGCAGGAGGGGGCCATTGGCTACACCTTC. The chain has TRBV20-1 and TRBJ1-2, with 7 bases aligning to TRBD1. V dropped 2 bases and J dropped 7; count of bases not matched to a gene: 10. Germline-derived CDR1 and CDR2 are DFQATT and SNEGSKA (reference sequence). This CDR3 is 14 amino acids long.

This clonotype qualifies as medium-sized (0.01 to 0.1%). V usage is TRBV7-3 and J usage is TRBJ2-1, with 9 bases matching TRBD2. Germline-derived CDR1 and CDR2 are SGHTA and FQGTGA. The CDR3 length is 15 residues. The V segment lost 1 base and the J segment 7 bases; nucleotides outside the gene matches: 5. CDR3 DNA: TGTGCCAGCAGCTTAAGTGGCGGGGGGGTAAATGAGCAGTTCTTC. This translates into CASSLSGGGVNEQFF.